The 32 T cell receptor beta chains listed next were all sequenced from one sample in a study of human T cells and chemical hapten exposure. As to time point: pre-sensitization, week 0. The treatment: therapeutic diphenylcyclopropenone sensitization with weekly scalp DPC. Each CDR3 protein gets one entry after TCRdb re-called the RACE reads with MiXCR. Here the sample spans a few hundred thousand distinct CDR3 sequences, about 8.6% being singletons. This specimen was whole blood, taken in connection with sensitization to the hapten diphenylcyclopropenone (DPC). The receptors were sampled from a woman between 40 and 50 years old with alopecia areata. Some clones in this sample may be carry-over from other donors' samples.

Details on this clonotype: A much larger clone is a single base away; this may be a read error. The chain recombines TRBV12-3 or TRBV12-4 with TRBJ2-1, with D perhaps matching TRBD1 (5 bases). The length of the CDR3 is 13 residues. As DNA, the CDR3 is TGTGCCAACAGTTCGATACAGGCGCATGAGCAGTTCTTC. Translating it yields CANSSIQAHEQFF.

The chain carries TRBV20-1 and TRBJ2-3; no clear D. Trimming removed 5 bases at V and 8 bases at J, with 11 bases between. The germline V gene encodes CDR1 DFQATT and CDR2 SNEGSKA (reference sequence). The CDR3 covers 11 residues. CDR3 sequence (DNA): TGCAGTGCTGGCGGCCGAGGTACGCAGTATTTT. It is translated as CSAGGRGTQYF.

The rearrangement joins TRBV27 to TRBJ2-3; D may be TRBD1 (8 bases). V was trimmed by 5 bases and J by 2 bases, leaving 17 bases between them. This CDR3 comprises 16 residues. Per germline, CDR1 MNHEY and CDR2 SMNVEV (reference sequence). CDR3 residues: CASSPERDRPTDTQYF. As DNA, the CDR3 is TGTGCCAGCAGTCCCGAGCGGGACAGGCCCACAGATACGCAGTATTTT.

This CDR3 reads CAWSRQEVKAFF. CDR3 DNA sequence: TGTGCCTGGAGCAGACAAGAGGTGAAAGCTTTCTTT. The chain is built from TRBV30 and TRBJ1-1; D is unclear. Germline-derived CDR1 and CDR2 are GTSNPN and SVGIG (reference sequence). Trimming took 3 bases from V and 9 from J, leaving 14 bases between them. The CDR3 is made up of 12 amino acids.

This clonotype has just a few counts. The chain is built from TRBV6-2 or TRBV6-3 and TRBJ2-7; 11 bases line up with TRBD2. The CDR3 spans 17 residues. The J segment lost 5 bases and the V segment lost 5 bases, leaving 14 bases of the junction unmatched. Germline-derived CDR1 and CDR2 are MNHEY and SVGEGT. DNA of the CDR3: TGTGCCAGCAGTCCTACGAATCCGGGACTAGCGGAGAACGAGCAGTACTTC. This sequence encodes CASSPTNPGLAENEQYF.

This clonotype was picked up many times. The genes are TRBV5-1 and TRBJ1-1; 8 nucleotides line up with TRBD1. The ends lost 5 bases at V and 7 bases at J; junction bases unmatched: 10. The CDR3 has 14 amino acids. Germline CDR1 is SGHRS and CDR2 is YFSETQ. CDR3 amino acids: CASRGTGGSLEAFF. CDR3 nucleotides: TGCGCCAGCAGAGGAACAGGGGGTTCCCTTGAAGCTTTCTTT.

This clonotype has a single count. The chain links TRBV5-4 to TRBJ2-3; tentatively, D is TRBD2 (6 bases). The CDR3 is 16 residues long. Germline V gene sequence: CDR1 SGHNT, CDR2 YYREEE (reference sequence). Between the trimmed V and J ends, which lost 2 bases and 4 bases, there was a span of 17 bases. The CDR3 DNA follows: TGTGCCAGCAGCTTAAGACTAGAGGGAGCATCAGATACGCAGTATTTT. Translation: CASSLRLEGASDTQYF.

The rearrangement links TRBV6-2 or TRBV6-3 to TRBJ2-5, with 7 positions matching TRBD1. J gave up 2 bases and V 6 bases, and 3 bases lay outside the gene matches. The germline gives CDR1 MNHEY, CDR2 SVGEGT. CDR3 length: 13 residues. In nucleotides, the CDR3 is TGTGCCAGCAGGCTGACAGGGCAAGAGACCCAGTACTTC. This translates into CASRLTGQETQYF.

Turning to this clonotype: An end of the junction differs from the germline gene, which may be a read error. V is TRBV28 and J is TRBJ1-3, with a weak D call TRBD1 (6 bases). The CDR3 runs 14 residues. From germline, CDR1 is MDHEN and CDR2 SYDVKM. The CDR3 is CASTQAGVRNTLYF. CDR3 nucleotide sequence: TGTGCCAGCACCCAGGCAGGGGTCAGAAACACCTTATATTTT.

In its sample, this clonotype is medium-sized (0.01 to 0.1%). V usage is TRBV20-1 and J usage is TRBJ2-2, with 11 bases matching TRBD2. V lost 0 bases, J lost 3 bases, and 3 bases stayed unmatched. The CDR3 totals 16 residues. The germline CDR1 and CDR2 sequences are DFQATT and SNEGSKA (reference sequence). CDR3 sequence (DNA): TGCAGTGCTAGAGATGGGACTAGCGGAGACACCGGGGAGCTGTTTTTT. It codes for CSARDGTSGDTGELFF.

This clonotype was observed a handful of times. The V and J genes are TRBV12-3 or TRBV12-4 and TRBJ1-5; unclear D gene. This CDR3 spans 13 amino acids. Trimming shortened V by 4 bases and J by 5 bases, and 9 bases separated the two germline ends. The CDR3 spells CASSSPPDQPQHF. CDR3 bases: TGTGCCAGCAGTTCCCCCCCCGATCAGCCCCAGCATTTT.

The sample holds many counts of this clonotype. The rearrangement joins TRBV7-2 to TRBJ1-1, with unresolved D. The V end was cut by 0 bases, the J end by 3 bases, with 5 bases between. The length of the CDR3 is 13 residues. Germline CDR1 is SGHTA and CDR2 is FQGNSA. DNA of the CDR3: TGTGCCAGCAGCTTAGCGCTGGACACTGAAGCTTTCTTT. Amino acids: CASSLALDTEAFF. Supplemented by reference TRBV7-2 and TRBJ1-1, the full variable domain reads GAGVSQSPSNKVTEKGKDVELRCDPISGHTALYWYRQSLGQGLEFLIYFQGNSAPDKSGLPSDRFSAERTGGSVSTLTIQRTQQEDSAVYLCASSLALDTEAFFGQGTRLTVV.

This clonotype has just a few counts. The chain couples TRBV20-1 to TRBJ1-2; D not certain. CDR1 and CDR2 (germline): DFQATT, SNEGSKA (reference sequence). V dropped 4 bases and J dropped 5 bases, with 8 bases sitting between them. The CDR3 sequence is 11 residues long. CDR3 amino acids: CSANRRYGYTF. The CDR3 region has the DNA TGCAGTGCTAACAGAAGATATGGCTACACCTTC.

This clonotype turned up a few times. CDR3 protein: CASSSPGRGIDNEQFF. The CDR3 DNA follows: TGTGCCAGCAGCTCACCCGGCAGGGGTATCGACAATGAGCAGTTCTTC. V usage is TRBV5-4 and J usage is TRBJ2-1, with a weak D call TRBD1 (6 bases). V was clipped by 3 bases and J by 5 bases, with 18 bases between them. There are 16 residues in the CDR3. Per the germline V gene, CDR1 is SGHNT and CDR2 is YYREEE (reference sequence).

This clonotype has just a few counts. The chain carries TRBV20-1 and TRBJ2-1; weak D call: TRBD1 (5 bases). Trimming left V 4 bases short and J 0 bases short, with 7 bases between. The CDR3 extends over 13 amino acids. Looked up from germline, CDR1 is DFQATT and CDR2 is SNEGSKA (reference sequence). The CDR3 nucleotides are TGCAGTGCTACAGGGCTCTCCTACAATGAGCAGTTCTTC. It yields the protein CSATGLSYNEQFF.

This chain uses TRBV2 with TRBJ1-4; 7 bases agree with TRBD1. V lost 2 bases, J lost 4 bases, and 4 bases stayed unmatched. Germline CDR1 SNHLY, CDR2 FYNNEI. This CDR3 has 15 residues. The CDR3 loop is CASSETGTDNEKLFF. CDR3 in DNA: TGTGCCAGCAGTGAAACCGGGACAGATAATGAAAAACTGTTTTTT.

V usage is TRBV7-2 and J usage is TRBJ2-1; a possible D gene is TRBD2 (6 bases). Germline CDR1 reads SGHTA; CDR2 reads FQGNSA. The CDR3 loop spans 14 amino acids. The V and J ends lost 0 bases and 8 bases respectively, with 11 bases between them. For the CDR3, the DNA is TGTGCCAGCAGCTTAGCACTAGCCACGGATGAGCAGTTCTTC. This encodes CASSLALATDEQFF. The full variable domain, in which reference TRBV7-2 and TRBJ2-1 provide the parts outside the CDR3, is GAGVSQSPSNKVTEKGKDVELRCDPISGHTALYWYRQSLGQGLEFLIYFQGNSAPDKSGLPSDRFSAERTGGSVSTLTIQRTQQEDSAVYLCASSLALATDEQFFGPGTRLTVL.

The CDR3 DNA follows: TGCAGCGTTGAAGTAGGGCGGGGGTATGAGCAGTTCTTC. Translating gives CSVEVGRGYEQFF. The rearrangement links TRBV29-1 to TRBJ2-1; 7 bases match TRBD2. Per the germline V gene, CDR1 is SQVTM and CDR2 is ANQGSEA. V gave up 1 base and J gave up 8 bases; unmatched junction bases: 5. The CDR3 has 13 residues.

This clonotype was found a few times. The chain uses TRBV7-6 and TRBJ2-3; unclear D gene. The CDR3 extends over 12 amino acids. V was pared by 3 bases and J by 4 bases, with 5 bases between. CDR1 is SGHVS and CDR2 is FNYEAQ in the germline V gene. CDR3 bases: TGTGCCAGCAGCTTTCAGTCAGATACGCAGTATTTT. It translates to CASSFQSDTQYF.

This clonotype was observed a handful of times. The gene calls are TRBV7-2 and TRBJ2-1; the match to TRBD2 covers 8 bases. The CDR3 is 14 amino acids. CDR1 and CDR2 (germline): SGHTA, FQGNSA. Germline trimming cut 3 bases from V and 12 bases from J; bases unmatched to any gene: 10. CDR3 loop: CASSLGREGQGQFF. CDR3 DNA: TGTGCCAGCAGCTTGGGACGGGAGGGTCAAGGGCAGTTCTTC. The entire variable domain, with the rest obtained from reference TRBV7-2 and TRBJ2-1, is as follows: GAGVSQSPSNKVTEKGKDVELRCDPISGHTALYWYRQSLGQGLEFLIYFQGNSAPDKSGLPSDRFSAERTGGSVSTLTIQRTQQEDSAVYLCASSLGREGQGQFFGPGTRLTVL.

This clonotype was seen a handful of times. The rearrangement uses TRBV9 and TRBJ2-5, with unresolved D. Trimming stripped 2 bases from V and 1 base from J, with 12 bases between. CDR3 length: 15 residues. CDR1 and CDR2 (germline): SGDLS, YYNGEE. The CDR3 sequence: CASSVIGFSQETQYF. The CDR3 DNA follows: TGTGCCAGCAGCGTGATAGGGTTCTCCCAAGAGACCCAGTACTTC.

A few counts support this clonotype. The rearrangement joins TRBV29-1 to TRBJ2-1; D call uncertain. The CDR3 contains 15 residues. With 1 base removed from V and 6 bases from J, the gap between germline ends came to 16 bases. Germline V CDR1 and CDR2: SQVTM, ANQGSEA. CDR3 region: CSVEAPWVLGNEQFF. DNA of the CDR3: TGCAGCGTTGAAGCCCCCTGGGTGCTGGGCAATGAGCAGTTCTTC.

This sequence joins TRBV6-6 and TRBJ1-1; D uncertain. Trimming took 5 bases from V and 2 from J, leaving 9 bases between them. The V gene's germline CDR1 is MNHNY and CDR2 SVGAGI (reference sequence). This CDR3 contains 13 residues. The CDR3 region has the DNA TGTGCCAGCAGTGACAACGGCAACACTGAAGCTTTCTTT. It encodes CASSDNGNTEAFF.

The sample holds many counts of this clonotype. V and J are TRBV18 and TRBJ1-1; D perhaps matches TRBD1 (6 bases). The V and J ends lost 0 bases and 4 bases respectively, with 9 bases between them. The CDR3 contains 14 residues. Germline values: CDR1 KGHSH, CDR2 LQKENI. CDR3 DNA sequence: TGTGCCAGCTCACCACCGCCCAGGGGCACTGAAGCTTTCTTT. The encoded protein is CASSPPPRGTEAFF.

This clonotype occurred a few times. This sequence joins TRBV9 and TRBJ2-3, with TRBD1 as a possible D gene (5 bases). Trimming removed 3 bases from V and 5 bases from J, with 10 bases in between. The germline V gene has CDR1 SGDLS and CDR2 YYNGEE. The CDR3 extends over 13 amino acids. For the CDR3, the DNA is TGTGCCAGCAGCGAGGGGCCACTAGATACGCAGTATTTT. It specifies CASSEGPLDTQYF.

A few counts support this clonotype. The genes are TRBV7-2 and TRBJ2-7; D is undetermined. CDR1 SGHTA and CDR2 FQGNSA come from the germline V gene. V shed 2 bases and J shed 2 bases, with 22 bases lying between them. The CDR3 length is 18 residues. CDR3 in amino acids: CASSLLPTTAPLPYEQYF. In DNA form, the CDR3 reads TGTGCCAGCAGCTTATTACCCACAACAGCCCCCCTACCCTACGAGCAGTACTTC.

Ten or more counts support this clonotype. This sequence joins TRBV10-3 and TRBJ1-5; 8 positions match TRBD1. This CDR3 is built from 13 residues. The V segment lost 8 bases and the J segment 6 bases; nucleotides outside the gene matches: 6. CDR1 is ENHRY, CDR2 SYGVKD, per germline. The CDR3 DNA reads TGTGCCATCGCAGGGGGCGAGAGTCAGCCCCAGCATTTT. Translated, it gives CAIAGGESQPQHF.

This clonotype was recorded only once. V and J are TRBV14 and TRBJ2-7, with D uncertain. The CDR3 is 14 amino acids. V lost 1 base to trimming and J lost 7 bases, with 14 bases between them. The germline gives CDR1 SGHDN, CDR2 FVKESK. CDR3 nucleotide sequence: TGTGCCAGCAGCCAAGCTTCCGGATTCCTGGAGCAGTACTTC. This gives the protein CASSQASGFLEQYF.

The chain links TRBV25-1 to TRBJ2-1; 8 nucleotides line up with TRBD1. The germline V gene has CDR1 MGHDK and CDR2 SYGVNS. V gave up 4 bases and J gave up 5 bases; unmatched junction bases: 4. The length of the CDR3 is 14 residues. The CDR3 is CASSVVDRDNEQFF. CDR3 nucleotides: TGTGCCAGCAGTGTCGTGGACAGGGACAATGAGCAGTTCTTC.

The rearrangement joins TRBV20-1 to TRBJ2-7; D remains unclear. Trimming cost V 1 base and J 0 bases, with 13 bases left between them. The V gene's germline CDR1 is DFQATT and CDR2 SNEGSKA (reference sequence). The length of the CDR3 is 15 residues. CDR3 sequence reads: CSARAPGLSSYEQYF. The DNA of the CDR3 is TGCAGTGCTAGAGCTCCCGGGCTGAGCTCCTACGAGCAGTACTTC.

This clonotype has only a few counts. The rearrangement uses TRBV28 and TRBJ2-7, with a tentative D call TRBD2 (5 bases). The CDR3 covers 15 residues. The ends were cut back, 3 bases at V and 3 bases at J, with 15 bases in the middle. Germline V gene sequence: CDR1 MDHEN, CDR2 SYDVKM. The CDR3 DNA reads TGTGCCAGCAGTTTCGTCGGGGTTTCTGACTACGAGCAGTACTTC. Translating gives CASSFVGVSDYEQYF.

This chain connects TRBV27 to TRBJ1-1; 7 bases agree with TRBD1. From germline, CDR1 is MNHEY and CDR2 SMNVEV (reference sequence). V lost 5 bases and J lost 5; bases outside the gene matches: 8. The CDR3 totals 14 residues. The CDR3 coding sequence is TGTGCCAGCAGTGTCGCAGGGGGTAGGACTGAAGCTTTCTTT. This codes for CASSVAGGRTEAFF.